What follows are 20 T cell receptor beta chains derived from one specimen sequenced in a study of T cell repertoires in cytomegalovirus infection. TCRdb analysed the reads with MiXCR anew, one entry per CDR3 protein. The table has about 270,000 distinct CDR3 sequences, roughly a fifth seen once. These receptors' targets are unknown. The sample was cultured PBMCs, taken from culture after CMV antigen stimulation. Receptors originate from a human donor in good health (CMV status not recorded). Some clones in this sample may be carry-over from other donors' samples.

This clonotype was counted at least ten times. CDR3 coding DNA: TGTGCCAGCAGCTCAGCGGGAGGAAGAACAGATACGCAGTATTTT. Its translation: CASSSAGGRTDTQYF. This chain uses TRBV7-2 with TRBJ2-3, with 9 bases matching TRBD2. Looked up from germline, CDR1 is SGHTA and CDR2 is FQGNSA. J was trimmed by 3 bases and V by 4 bases; bases with no gene match: 5. The CDR3 consists of 15 residues.

There are a few counts of this clonotype. The chain combines TRBV24-1 with TRBJ2-1; TRBD1 aligns across 9 bases. The CDR3 runs to 18 residues. The V gene end was trimmed by 3 bases and the J gene end by 3 bases; junction bases not matched to a gene: 11. CDR1 KGHDR and CDR2 SFDVKD come from the germline V gene. CDR3: CATSDPNFATGGYNEQFF. Written as DNA, the CDR3 is TGTGCCACCAGTGATCCTAATTTTGCGACAGGGGGCTACAATGAGCAGTTCTTC.

The genes are TRBV29-1 and TRBJ2-5; D perhaps matches TRBD2 (7 bases). CDR1 and CDR2 from the germline V gene are SQVTM and ANQGSEA. V gave up 2 bases and J gave up 6 bases, with 13 bases separating them. The CDR3 runs to 13 residues. CDR3 amino acids: CSVESGGGKTQYF. The CDR3, as DNA: TGCAGCGTTGAATCGGGGGGCGGGAAGACCCAGTACTTC.

This clonotype was recorded many times. The J gene is TRBJ2-7, the V gene TRBV11-2, with D perhaps matching TRBD1 or TRBD2 (5 bases each). Trimming removed 0 bases from V and 0 bases from J, with 9 bases in between. The germline gives CDR1 SGHAT, CDR2 FQNNGV. The CDR3 consists of 15 residues. CDR3 sequence: CASSLDRGNSYEQYF. The DNA of the CDR3 is TGTGCCAGCAGCTTAGATCGGGGCAACTCCTACGAGCAGTACTTC.

This clonotype has ten or more counts. The chain recombines TRBV27 with TRBJ2-3, with D perhaps given as TRBD1 or TRBD2 (5 bases each). This CDR3 comprises 20 residues. Trimming removed 5 bases at V and 0 bases at J, with 27 bases between. From germline, CDR1 is MNHEY and CDR2 SMNVEV (reference sequence). This CDR3 is CASSLKGTFVFLDSTDTQYF. CDR3 in DNA: TGTGCCAGCAGTCTTAAAGGGACGTTCGTCTTCCTGGACAGCACAGATACGCAGTATTTT.

This clonotype turned up a few times. The genes are TRBV4-3 and TRBJ2-1; 9 bases line up with TRBD2. The V and J ends lost 0 bases and 3 bases, in that order; junction bases with no gene match: 15. Germline CDR1 is LGHNA and CDR2 is YSLEER. This CDR3 spans 20 amino acids. The DNA of the CDR3 is TGCGCCAGCAGCCAAGATTGGGGGTATTATGCTAGCGGGATCTACAATGAGCAGTTCTTC. Its protein is CASSQDWGYYASGIYNEQFF.

Many counts were recorded for this clonotype. V and J are TRBV12-3 or TRBV12-4 and TRBJ2-3, with 9 bases aligning to TRBD2. Germline trimming cut 7 bases from V and 2 bases from J; bases unmatched to any gene: 7. The CDR3 runs to 15 residues. The CDR3 nucleotides are TGTGCCAGCAAGACTAGCGGAGGAAACACAGATACGCAGTATTTT. Translation: CASKTSGGNTDTQYF.

This clonotype occurred a few times. J is TRBJ1-6 and V is TRBV20-1; maybe TRBD1 (6 bases). The CDR3 is 14 amino acids. Trimming took off 0 bases at V and 7 bases at J, with 10 bases between the two ends. Germline-derived CDR1 and CDR2 are DFQATT and SNEGSKA (reference sequence). This chain's CDR3 is CSARDQGPNSPLHF. CDR3 nucleotides: TGCAGTGCTAGAGATCAGGGGCCCAATTCACCCCTCCACTTT.

The CDR3 DNA follows: TGCGCCAGCAGCCAAGAGGAGGTTCGAGAGACCCAGTACTTC. This sequence encodes CASSQEEVRETQYF. The chain carries TRBV4-1 and TRBJ2-5, with TRBD2 as a possible D gene (5 bases). Germline CDR1 and CDR2: MGHRA and YSYEKL. The CDR3 covers 14 residues. V was cut by 0 bases and J by 4 bases, with 9 bases left in between.

This clonotype has only a few counts. This chain joins TRBV6-2 or TRBV6-3 and TRBJ2-3; unclear D gene. V was shortened by 8 bases and J by 1 base, with 22 bases between the two germline ends. Looked up from germline, CDR1 is MNHEY and CDR2 is SVGEGT. The CDR3 sequence is 17 residues long. In DNA, the CDR3 is TGTGCCAGCGAAGATATGGCGGTCCTTGGGGGCACAGATACGCAGTATTTT. Amino acids: CASEDMAVLGGTDTQYF.

This clonotype came up once. The chain has TRBV19 and TRBJ1-1; D is unclear. The CDR3 consists of 11 residues. Germline V gene data show CDR1 as LNHDA and CDR2 as SQIVND (reference sequence). Trimming took 5 bases from V and 6 from J, leaving 7 bases between them. The CDR3 sequence is CASSRWAEAFF. CDR3 DNA sequence: TGTGCCAGTAGTCGGTGGGCTGAAGCTTTCTTT.

The genes are TRBV6-2 or TRBV6-3 and TRBJ1-1; D gene unclear. The CDR3 runs 12 residues. Germline V lookup: CDR1 MNHEY, CDR2 SVGEGT. Deletions cut 2 bases from V and 4 bases from J, with 5 bases between. The CDR3 loop is CASSYRVTEAFF. The CDR3 coding sequence is TGTGCCAGCAGTTACCGTGTCACTGAAGCTTTCTTT.

This clonotype was found a few times. This sequence joins TRBV6-5 and TRBJ2-4; TRBD2 agrees at 9 bases. Germline CDR1 and CDR2: MNHEY and SVGAGI. There are 14 residues in the CDR3. The V gene end was trimmed by 10 bases and the J gene end by 1 base; junction bases not matched to a gene: 5. CDR3 nucleotide sequence: TGTGCCACCTGGACTAGCGACGCCAAAAACATTCAGTACTTC. As protein: CATWTSDAKNIQYF.

The chain links TRBV11-3 to TRBJ2-1; 9 bases map to TRBD2. Per the germline V gene, CDR1 is SGHNT and CDR2 is YENEEA. V lost 6 bases to trimming and J lost 9 bases; unmatched junction nucleotides: 12. There are 15 residues in the CDR3. The CDR3 nucleotides are TGTGCCAGCAGAAGACCGGGACTAGCTTGGGGTGAGCAGTTCTTC. It codes for CASRRPGLAWGEQFF.

This clonotype was observed a few times. The chain has TRBV7-8 and TRBJ2-5, with D hard to call. The CDR3 extends over 11 amino acids. V lost 5 bases and J lost 5, with 6 bases in between. Germline values: CDR1 SGHVS, CDR2 FQNEAQ. This CDR3 reads CASSARETQYF. The DNA of the CDR3 is TGTGCCAGCAGCGCTCGGGAGACCCAGTACTTC.

The sample holds many counts of this clonotype. The V gene is TRBV7-2, the J gene TRBJ2-3; tentative D call: TRBD2 (7 bases). Trimming pared 8 bases from V and 3 bases from J, leaving 18 bases between. This CDR3 is 15 amino acids long. The germline CDR1 and CDR2 sequences are SGHTA and FQGNSA. The CDR3 nucleotides are TGTGCCAGCGCGCCGGGGGGCTGGGTAACAGATACGCAGTATTTT. This gives the protein CASAPGGWVTDTQYF. Full variable domain (outside the CDR3, taken from reference TRBV7-2 and TRBJ2-3): GAGVSQSPSNKVTEKGKDVELRCDPISGHTALYWYRQSLGQGLEFLIYFQGNSAPDKSGLPSDRFSAERTGGSVSTLTIQRTQQEDSAVYLCASAPGGWVTDTQYFGPGTRLTVL.

This chain connects TRBV4-3 to TRBJ1-2; 7 positions match TRBD1. Trimming at V came to 0 bases and at J to 3 bases, leaving 10 bases not matched to a gene. The CDR3 covers 17 residues. CDR1 is LGHNA, CDR2 YSLEER, per germline. As DNA, the CDR3 is TGCGCCAGCAGCCAAGATCCGACAGGGCGCCTTCACTATGGCTACACCTTC. It translates to CASSQDPTGRLHYGYTF.

This clonotype has just a few counts. The chain combines TRBV30 with TRBJ2-5; possible D gene TRBD2, 5 bases. Trimming took off 2 bases at V and 2 bases at J, with 15 bases between the two ends. Germline CDR1 is GTSNPN and CDR2 is SVGIG (reference sequence). The CDR3 runs to 15 residues. CDR3 nucleotide sequence: TGTGCCTGGAGTAACGCGGGCGGATCACAAGAGACCCAGTACTTC. Protein: CAWSNAGGSQETQYF.

With regard to this clonotype: This sequence may be a read error, since a much larger clone differs from it by one base. This chain uses TRBV4-2 with TRBJ2-3, with D unresolved. The CDR3 length is 13 residues. CDR1 is LGHNA and CDR2 is YNFKEQ in the germline V gene. The CDR3 region has the DNA TGTACCAGCAGCCAAGAGGAAGGCCGGGCGCAGTATTTT. Translating it yields CTSSQEEGRAQYF.

This clonotype was detected only a few times. V usage is TRBV5-8 and J usage is TRBJ2-7; D uncertain. The V and J ends lost 3 bases and 0 bases respectively, with 7 bases between them. The CDR3 is 13 amino acids. From germline, CDR1 is SGHTS and CDR2 YDEGEE. The DNA for the CDR3 is TGTGCCAGCAGCTGGGGAATCTCCTACGAGCAGTACTTC. This gives the protein CASSWGISYEQYF.